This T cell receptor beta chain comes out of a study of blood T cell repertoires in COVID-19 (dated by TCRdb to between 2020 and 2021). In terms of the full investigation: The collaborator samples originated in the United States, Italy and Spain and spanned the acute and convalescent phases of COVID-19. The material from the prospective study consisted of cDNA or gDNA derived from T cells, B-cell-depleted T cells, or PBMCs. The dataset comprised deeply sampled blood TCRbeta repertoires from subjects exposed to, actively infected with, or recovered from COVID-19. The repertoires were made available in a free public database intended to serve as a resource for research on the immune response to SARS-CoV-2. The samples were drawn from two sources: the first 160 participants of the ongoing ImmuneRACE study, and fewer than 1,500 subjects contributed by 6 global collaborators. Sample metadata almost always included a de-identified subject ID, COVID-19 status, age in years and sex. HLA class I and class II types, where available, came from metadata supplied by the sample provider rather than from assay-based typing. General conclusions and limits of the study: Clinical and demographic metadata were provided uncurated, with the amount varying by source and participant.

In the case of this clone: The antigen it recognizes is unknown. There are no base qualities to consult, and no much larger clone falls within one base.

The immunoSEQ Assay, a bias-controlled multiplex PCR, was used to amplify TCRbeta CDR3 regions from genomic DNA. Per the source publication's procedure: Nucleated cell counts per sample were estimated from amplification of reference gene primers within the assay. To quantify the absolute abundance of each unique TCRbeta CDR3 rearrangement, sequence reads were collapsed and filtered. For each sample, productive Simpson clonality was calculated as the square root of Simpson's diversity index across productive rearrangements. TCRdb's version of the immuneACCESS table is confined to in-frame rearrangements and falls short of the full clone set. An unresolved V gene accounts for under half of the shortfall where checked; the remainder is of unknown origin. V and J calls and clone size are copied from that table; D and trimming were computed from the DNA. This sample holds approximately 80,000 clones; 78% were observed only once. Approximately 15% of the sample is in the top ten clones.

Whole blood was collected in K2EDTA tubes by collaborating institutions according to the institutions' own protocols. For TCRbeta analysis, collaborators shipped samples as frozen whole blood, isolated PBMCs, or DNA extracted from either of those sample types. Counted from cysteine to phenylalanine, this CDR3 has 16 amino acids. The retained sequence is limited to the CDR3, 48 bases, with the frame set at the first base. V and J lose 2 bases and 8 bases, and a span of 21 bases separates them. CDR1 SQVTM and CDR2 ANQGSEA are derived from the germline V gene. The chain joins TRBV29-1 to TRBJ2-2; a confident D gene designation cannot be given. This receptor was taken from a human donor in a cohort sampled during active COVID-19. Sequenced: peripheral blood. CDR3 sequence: CSVEWSGPSLVGELFF. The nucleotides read TGCAGCGTTGAATGGTCGGGTCCCTCATTGGTAGGGGAGCTGTTTTTT.